What follows describes a single T cell receptor (beta chain). Antigen specificity is unknown. V was pared by 3 bases and J by 0 bases, with 7 bases between. CDR1 and CDR2 (germline): SGDLS, YYNGEE. The CDR3 covers 13 residues. The data are from a study of T cells after yellow fever vaccination. Study results and caveats: A secondary response was less intense yet reached its peak sooner, at day 5 versus 15.

TCRdb itself ran the 5' RACE reads through MiXCR, one entry per CDR3 protein. The sample has about 130,000 distinct CDR3 sequences; 8% to 10% are singletons. The receptor was isolated from a man younger than 35 who received the YFV17D yellow fever vaccine. The sequencing here drew on CD8+ T cells sorted from PBMCs, taken on the day of the yellow fever booster vaccination. This chain links TRBV9 with TRBJ2-7, with unresolved D. The CDR3 DNA reads as TGTGCCAGCAGCGGCAGATACTCCTACGAGCAGTACTTC. Translated: CASSGRYSYEQYF.